This TCR beta chain stems from a study of OX40 agonist ivuxolimab in advanced cancers. As for the study in general: Across the patients, intravenous ivuxolimab was delivered every 2 weeks at 0.01 to 10 mg/kg. Of mixed ages from about 23 to 85 and averaging around 60 years, the group was almost 85% male. Partial responses were achieved by three patients, one with hepatocellular carcinoma and two with cutaneous melanoma.

Study-wide findings and caveats: Part of the nonresponder group also had normalized T-cell clonal expansion that was low.

Note on this clone: What it binds is not known.

Only in-frame clones appear in the TCRdb table, and some are missing; sequencing was by immunoSEQ multiplex PCR. This sample has some 97,000 clones; approximately 90% occur once, and the top ten carry about 0.51%. The CDR3 runs to 13 residues. The germline V and J ends were trimmed by 7 bases and 1 base, with 10 bases remaining between them. In germline, CDR1 is LNHDA, CDR2 SQIVND (reference sequence). J is TRBJ2-5 and V is TRBV19; D uncertain. Specimen: CD4+ or CD8+ T cells sorted from blood, collected in a trial of the OX40 agonist ivuxolimab. The TCR sequence derives from an adult with an advanced solid tumor such as melanoma, head and neck, liver or kidney cancer. The CDR3 DNA sequence: TGTGCCAGTAATCAACGCCCCCAAGAGACCCAGTACTTC. Residues: CASNQRPQETQYF.